A single T cell receptor (beta chain) is shown here with its context. What it recognizes is unknown. Germline-derived CDR1 and CDR2 are MNHNS and SASEGT. The CDR3 has 15 residues. V lost 6 bases, J lost 0 bases, and 14 bases lay in between. In the original processing: With immunoSEQ giving junction-only sequences and no quality scores, filtering differed. Profiled with immunoSEQ multiplex PCR; TCRdb holds only in-frame clones, not every one. The DNA was the basis for D and trimming; V, J and clone size are from that table. The table includes approximately 2.5 million clones, more than 80% detected once. These data originate in a study of shared clonotypes between healthy human individuals. Overall study results and limits: Naive subsets typically showed greater estimated richness than memory subsets.

The source is a man younger than 30 in good health. The chain recombines TRBV6-1 with TRBJ1-1; D possibly corresponds to TRBD1 (5 bases). The sample taken for sequencing was naive CD4+ T cells sorted from blood. The subset was: CD45RA+ positively selected. CDR3 sequence: CASRFLQDVNTEAFF. As DNA, the CDR3 is TGTGCCAGCAGGTTTTTACAGGACGTGAACACTGAAGCTTTCTTT.